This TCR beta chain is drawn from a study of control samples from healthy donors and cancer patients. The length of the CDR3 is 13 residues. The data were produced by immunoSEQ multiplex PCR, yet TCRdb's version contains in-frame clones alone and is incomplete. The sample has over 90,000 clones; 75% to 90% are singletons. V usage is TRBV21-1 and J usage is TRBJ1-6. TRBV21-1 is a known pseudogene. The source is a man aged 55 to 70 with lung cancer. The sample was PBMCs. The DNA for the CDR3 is TGTGCCAGCAGCCCCCTGGGGGATTCACCCCTCCACTTT. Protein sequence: CASSPLGDSPLHF.